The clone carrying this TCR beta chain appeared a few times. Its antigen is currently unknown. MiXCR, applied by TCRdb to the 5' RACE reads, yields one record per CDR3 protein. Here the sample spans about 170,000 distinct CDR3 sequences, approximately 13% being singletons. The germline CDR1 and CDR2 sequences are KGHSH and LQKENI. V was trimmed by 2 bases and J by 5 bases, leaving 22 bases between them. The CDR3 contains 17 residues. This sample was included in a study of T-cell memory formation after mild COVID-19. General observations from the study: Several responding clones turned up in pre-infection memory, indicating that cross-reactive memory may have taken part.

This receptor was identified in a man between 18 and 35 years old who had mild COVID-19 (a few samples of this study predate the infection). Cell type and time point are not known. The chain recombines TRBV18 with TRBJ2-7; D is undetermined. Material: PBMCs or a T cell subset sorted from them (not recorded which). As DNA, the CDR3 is TGTGCCAGCTCACCAATAGTTGGGGTGCGGAACCTCAACGAGCAGTACTTC. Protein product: CASSPIVGVRNLNEQYF.